This T cell receptor beta chain was recorded in a study of T cells after yellow fever vaccination. Each CDR3 protein is one row after TCRdb ran MiXCR on the 5' RACE reads. Of hundreds of thousands of distinct CDR3 sequences listed, roughly a sixth are singletons. The CDR3 runs 15 residues. Looked up from germline, CDR1 is MNHEY and CDR2 is SVGAGI. Trimming shortened V by 0 bases and J by 4 bases, and 12 bases separated the two germline ends. This clonotype has a handful of counts. Source: PBMCs, taken more than 4 days after the first yellow fever vaccination. This TCR was recovered from a man between 18 and 29 years old who received the YFV17D yellow fever vaccine. The V gene is TRBV6-5, the J gene TRBJ1-1, with D uncertain. The CDR3 here is CASSYSKRLGTEAFF. The CDR3 bases are TGTGCCAGCAGTTACTCGAAACGGCTGGGCACTGAAGCTTTCTTT.